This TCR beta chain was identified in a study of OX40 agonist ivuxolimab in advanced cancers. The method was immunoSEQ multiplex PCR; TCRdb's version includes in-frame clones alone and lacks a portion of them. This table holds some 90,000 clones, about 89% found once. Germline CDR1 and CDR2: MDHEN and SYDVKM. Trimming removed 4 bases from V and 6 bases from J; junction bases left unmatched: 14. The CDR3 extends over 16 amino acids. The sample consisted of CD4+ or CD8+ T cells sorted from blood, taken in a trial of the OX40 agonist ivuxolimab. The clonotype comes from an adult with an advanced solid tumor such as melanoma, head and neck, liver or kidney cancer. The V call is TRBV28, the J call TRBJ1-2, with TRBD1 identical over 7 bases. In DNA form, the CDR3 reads TGTGCCAGCAGTTCCTCGACAGGGACCAAGGTAGATGGCTACACCTTC. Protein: CASSSSTGTKVDGYTF.